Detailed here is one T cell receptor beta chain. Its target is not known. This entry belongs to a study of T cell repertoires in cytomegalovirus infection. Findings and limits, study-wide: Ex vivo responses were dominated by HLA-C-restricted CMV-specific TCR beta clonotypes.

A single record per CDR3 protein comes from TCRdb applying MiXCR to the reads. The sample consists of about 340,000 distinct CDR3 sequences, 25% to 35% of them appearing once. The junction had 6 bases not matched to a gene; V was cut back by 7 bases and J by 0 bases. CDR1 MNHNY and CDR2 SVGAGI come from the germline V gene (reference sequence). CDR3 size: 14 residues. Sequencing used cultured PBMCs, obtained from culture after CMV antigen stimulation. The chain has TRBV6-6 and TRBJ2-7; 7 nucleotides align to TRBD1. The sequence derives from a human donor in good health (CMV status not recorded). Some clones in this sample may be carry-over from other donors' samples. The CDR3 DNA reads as TGTGCCAGCACCTCGGGGACAGTCTCCTACGAGCAGTACTTC. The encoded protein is CASTSGTVSYEQYF.